Below, 11 T cell receptor beta chains from the same sample are listed, as sequenced in a study of CD8+CD57+ T cells in acquired aplastic anemia. Individuals selected for sequencing had exhibited CD8+CD57+ cell expansion on flow cytometry. Investigators profiled TCR beta VDJ and CDR3 from genomic DNA template. Using its own MiXCR run on the reads, TCRdb lists one record per CDR3 protein. The sample yields approximately 300,000 distinct CDR3 sequences, under 65% seen once. Sequences were obtained from sorted CD4+, CD8+, or CD8+CD57+ T cells (not recorded which) from PBMCs. The source of these receptors is a human donor with aplastic anemia.

The chain recombines TRBV10-1 with TRBJ1-2; D is unclear. Deletions cut 7 bases from V and 9 bases from J, with 18 bases between. Germline V gene sequence: CDR1 WNHNN, CDR2 SYGVQD (reference sequence). The length of the CDR3 is 13 residues. CDR3 loop: CASISLAADCYTF. CDR3 bases: TGCGCCAGCATCTCCCTGGCGGCCGACTGCTACACCTTC.

Notes on this clonotype: The junction departs from the called germline gene at one end, perhaps through a read error. The rearrangement joins TRBV5-1 to TRBJ1-5, with D maybe TRBD1 (6 bases). CDR3 size: 14 residues. CDR1 and CDR2 (germline): SGHRS, YFSETQ. Here the CDR3 DNA reads TGTGCCAGCGGCTTGATGGACAGTAATCAGCCCCAGCATTTT. It yields the protein CASGLMDSNQPQHF.

This chain uses TRBV19 with TRBJ1-5, with TRBD1 identical over 8 bases. In germline, CDR1 is LNHDA, CDR2 SQIVND (reference sequence). The CDR3 loop spans 15 amino acids. V was pared by 4 bases and J by 0 bases, with 2 bases of the junction left unmatched. CDR3 loop: CASSKQGVSNQPQHF. Here the CDR3 DNA reads TGTGCCAGTAGTAAACAGGGGGTTAGCAATCAGCCCCAGCATTTT.

The rearrangement joins TRBV2 to TRBJ2-3; possibly TRBD1 or TRBD2 for D (7 bases each). V gave up 11 bases and J gave up 2 bases, with 20 bases separating them. The germline CDR1 and CDR2 sequences are SNHLY and FYNNEI. There are 15 residues in the CDR3. DNA of the CDR3: TGTGCCGGATCCCAGGGGGGGGGGTTCACAGATACGCAGTATTTT. It codes for CAGSQGGGFTDTQYF. Supplemented by reference TRBV2 and TRBJ2-3, the full variable domain reads EPEVTQTPSHQVTQMGQEVILRCVPISNHLYFYWYRQILGQKVEFLVSFYNNEISEKSEIFDDQFSVERPDGSNFTLKIRSTKLEDSAMYFCAGSQGGGFTDTQYFGPGTRLTVL.

The chain has TRBV20-1 and TRBJ2-5; 8 bases map to TRBD1. Trimming removed 4 bases from V and 3 bases from J; junction bases left unmatched: 7. The CDR3 covers 14 residues. The germline CDR1 and CDR2 sequences are DFQATT and SNEGSKA (reference sequence). In DNA form, the CDR3 reads TGCAGTGCTACCCGGACAGGGTGGGAAGAGACCCAGTACTTC. Residues: CSATRTGWEETQYF.

This rearrangement joins TRBV10-3 to TRBJ2-5; 8 bases match TRBD2. Germline V gives CDR1 ENHRY, CDR2 SYGVKD. V dropped 6 bases and J dropped 2; count of bases not matched to a gene: 11. The CDR3 contains 16 residues. In DNA form, the CDR3 reads TGTGCCATCAGGGGGACCAGCGGGGGTGAACAAGAGACCCAGTACTTC. Its translation: CAIRGTSGGEQETQYF.

This clonotype occurred many times. The chain has TRBV7-9 and TRBJ1-6; D may be TRBD1 (5 bases). V was clipped by 3 bases and J by 10 bases, with 13 bases between them. The CDR3 has 14 residues. The germline V gene has CDR1 SEHNR and CDR2 FQNEAQ (reference sequence). The chain's CDR3 is CASSFGGDISPLHF. CDR3 coding DNA: TGTGCCAGCAGCTTCGGAGGGGATATCTCACCCCTCCACTTT.

This sequence joins TRBV7-2 and TRBJ1-2; D gene unclear. Per the germline V gene, CDR1 is SGHTA and CDR2 is FQGNSA. Deletions cut 1 base from V and 4 bases from J, with 10 bases between. The CDR3 is made up of 14 amino acids. The CDR3 protein is CASSLGVSAYGYTF. DNA of the CDR3: TGTGCCAGCAGCTTAGGCGTCTCGGCCTATGGCTACACCTTC. Supplemented by reference TRBV7-2 and TRBJ1-2, the full variable domain reads GAGVSQSPSNKVTEKGKDVELRCDPISGHTALYWYRQSLGQGLEFLIYFQGNSAPDKSGLPSDRFSAERTGGSVSTLTIQRTQQEDSAVYLCASSLGVSAYGYTFGSGTRLTVV.

This clonotype was seen at least ten times. This sequence joins TRBV19 and TRBJ1-1; TRBD1 matches 7 bases. Germline loops: CDR1 LNHDA, CDR2 SQIVND (reference sequence). The CDR3 length is 13 residues. Trimming took 4 bases from V and 5 from J; bases not matched to a gene: 4. CDR3 loop: CASSKIQGTEAFF. DNA for the CDR3: TGTGCCAGTAGTAAGATACAGGGGACTGAAGCTTTCTTT.

The chain's CDR3 is CASSLVLQGAGGEKLFF. CDR3 sequence (DNA): TGCGCCAGCAGCCTAGTGCTACAGGGGGCTGGGGGTGAAAAACTGTTTTTT. V and J are TRBV5-1 and TRBJ1-4; 9 bases fit TRBD1. V trimming: 4 bases; J trimming: 7 bases; junction bases outside the gene matches: 14. The CDR3 is 17 amino acids. Germline V gives CDR1 SGHRS, CDR2 YFSETQ. Using reference TRBV5-1 and TRBJ1-4 for the parts outside the CDR3, the full variable domain is KAGVTQTPRYLIKTRGQQVTLSCSPISGHRSVSWYQQTPGQGLQFLFEYFSETQRNKGNFPGRFSGRQFSNSRSEMNVSTLELGDSALYLCASSLVLQGAGGEKLFFGSGTQLSVL.

This clonotype was detected ten times or more. The V gene is TRBV6-5, the J gene TRBJ1-5; possibly TRBD1 for D (5 bases). The germline gives CDR1 MNHEY, CDR2 SVGAGI. This CDR3 is 13 amino acids long. V gave up 6 bases and J gave up 6 bases, with 12 bases separating them. In DNA form, the CDR3 reads TGTGCCAGCAGACAGGATTGGGGTCAGCCCCAGCATTTT. Translated, it gives CASRQDWGQPQHF.